These 9 T cell receptor beta chains came from one sample sequenced in a study of cytomegalovirus exposure and HLA in healthy donors (dated by TCRdb to 2016 to 2017). Libraries were constructed by the immunoSEQ multiplex PCR assay. For the multiplex PCR, a mixture combining 60 forward primers for TCR Vbeta segments and 13 reverse primers for TCR Jbeta segments was used. The table was pulled from immuneACCESS by TCRdb, which kept in-frame rearrangements only. Such tables lose some clones; where checked, under half of the loss comes from unresolved V genes, and the rest has no known cause. This sample has some 160,000 clones in its table, and around 70% of those were observed once. The top ten clones comprise roughly 2% of the sample. Material: PBMCs. Receptors originate from a man in his forties or fifties in good health and CMV-seronegative.

Comments on this clone: The CDR3 end shows no conserved phenylalanine or tryptophan, and so a read error is likely. This rearrangement joins TRBV6-5 to TRBJ1-1; TRBD1 matches at 8 bases. This CDR3 has 15 residues. In germline, CDR1 is MNHEY, CDR2 SVGAGI. The V segment lost 6 bases and the J segment 3 bases; nucleotides outside the gene matches: 9. CDR3 coding DNA: TGTGCCAGCAGCGGGACAGGTAACCAGGACACTGAAGCTTTCCTT. The encoded protein is CASSGTGNQDTEAFL.

This chain connects TRBV6-1 to TRBJ1-2; no definite D call. CDR3 length: 14 amino acids. Trimming removed 8 bases at V and 0 bases at J, with 13 bases between. Per the germline V gene, CDR1 is MNHNS and CDR2 is SASEGT. CDR3 coding DNA: TGTGCCAGCTGGGCAGACCCTCCTAACTATGGCTACACCTTC. Amino acids: CASWADPPNYGYTF.

The rearrangement uses TRBV10-3 and TRBJ2-7; perhaps TRBD1 as D (5 bases). Germline V gene lookup returns CDR1 ENHRY and CDR2 SYGVKD. Trimming shortened V by 6 bases and J by 3 bases, and 12 bases separated the two germline ends. The CDR3 spans 13 residues. In DNA, the CDR3 is TGTGCCATCAGGCCGACAGAGAACTACGAGCAGTACTTC. Translated: CAIRPTENYEQYF.

The CDR3 spells CASSGAGGAYNEQFF. The DNA for the CDR3 is TGTGCCAGTAGTGGGGCGGGAGGGGCCTACAATGAGCAGTTCTTC. This sequence joins TRBV19 and TRBJ2-1; 9 bases are shared with TRBD2. J was trimmed by 2 bases and V by 5 bases; bases with no gene match: 4. Per germline, CDR1 LNHDA and CDR2 SQIVND (reference sequence). This CDR3 contains 15 residues.

The CDR3 protein is CASSPRMTSLYEQYF. Written as DNA, the CDR3 is TGCGCCAGCAGCCCGAGGATGACTAGCCTGTACGAGCAGTACTTC. J is TRBJ2-7 and V is TRBV5-1; 7 bases are shared with TRBD2. Trimming removed 4 bases from V and 4 bases from J; junction bases left unmatched: 11. CDR1 is SGHRS and CDR2 is YFSETQ in the germline V gene. This CDR3 comprises 15 residues. Full variable domain (outside the CDR3, taken from reference TRBV5-1 and TRBJ2-7): KAGVTQTPRYLIKTRGQQVTLSCSPISGHRSVSWYQQTPGQGLQFLFEYFSETQRNKGNFPGRFSGRQFSNSRSEMNVSTLELGDSALYLCASSPRMTSLYEQYFGPGTRLTVT.

The J gene is TRBJ2-7, the V gene TRBV7-9; the D gene is possibly TRBD1 (6 bases). The CDR3 is 16 residues long. CDR1 SEHNR and CDR2 FQNEAQ come from the germline V gene (reference sequence). Trimming removed 3 bases from V and 2 bases from J, with 17 bases in between. The CDR3 reads CASSFLFDDRTYEQYF. CDR3 nucleotides: TGTGCCAGCAGCTTCCTTTTCGATGACAGGACCTACGAGCAGTACTTC.

Comment on this clone: Its ends do not fully match the called genes, so a read error is possible. The chain recombines TRBV13 with TRBJ1-2; the match to TRBD1 covers 9 bases. From germline, CDR1 is PRHDT and CDR2 FYEKMQ (reference sequence). This CDR3 has 16 amino acids. The CDR3 loop is CASSLGRGQGDYGYPF. The CDR3 nucleotides are TGTGCCAGCAGCTTAGGTCGGGGACAGGGAGACTATGGCTACCCCTTC.

V is TRBV28 and J is TRBJ2-5, with 12 bases that match TRBD2. Germline CDR1 is MDHEN and CDR2 is SYDVKM. The CDR3 is 15 residues long. V shed 6 bases and J 7 bases; nucleotides not matched to a gene: 9. CDR3 sequence reads: CASRYGLAGSGTQYF. CDR3 sequence (DNA): TGTGCCAGCAGATATGGACTAGCGGGATCGGGGACCCAGTACTTC.

V and J are TRBV18 and TRBJ1-6, with 7 bases that match TRBD1. Unmatched junction bases numbered 5, after V lost 5 bases and J lost 7 bases. The CDR3 contains 14 residues. In germline, CDR1 is KGHSH, CDR2 LQKENI. The CDR3 sequence: CASSTQGFNSPLHF. The CDR3 DNA sequence: TGTGCCAGCTCAACACAGGGGTTCAATTCACCCCTCCACTTT.